This T cell receptor (beta chain) was identified in a study of cytomegalovirus exposure and HLA in healthy donors. Germline lookup yields CDR1 SQVTM and CDR2 ANQGSEA. With 4 bases removed from V and 1 base from J, the gap between germline ends came to 17 bases. The CDR3 is 16 amino acids. Remarks on this clone: Antigen unknown.

Sequenced by immunoSEQ multiplex PCR; TCRdb stores in-frame clones only, minus some. There are more than 300,000 clones in the sample; about nine tenths occur only once, and around 0.8% lies in the top ten. Separation from the approximately 690-subject first cohort characterized the approximately 120-subject validation cohort, to which the donors belonged. General study points: In the 120 or so validation repertoires, about 94% of cluster scores exceeded 0, per a later analysis. Reported performance of the classifier showed diagnosis of cytomegalovirus status with high specificity and sensitivity.

The receptor was derived from a woman younger than 35 in good health and CMV-seronegative. The sequencing input was PBMCs. The V call is TRBV29-1, the J call TRBJ2-1; no clear D gene. For the CDR3, the DNA is TGCAGCGTTGCCCAAACATATCAAGAATCCTACAATGAGCAGTTCTTC. Protein product: CSVAQTYQESYNEQFF.